These T cell receptor beta chains were read from a single sample in a study of shared clonotypes between healthy human individuals. Only in-frame clones appear in the TCRdb table, and some are missing; sequencing was by immunoSEQ multiplex PCR. The sample consists of hundreds of thousands of clones, roughly 70% of them appearing once. The sequenced sample was memory CD4+ T cells sorted from blood. The receptor set was obtained from a woman aged 25 to 39 in good health. CDR3s leave out the opening cysteine and the closing phenylalanine or tryptophan. A D gene is named only where the DNA matches it firmly. The size entry is marked missing in some rows and otherwise reads once, few, many or a size class.

>TRBJ2-1|TRBV6-6|-|-
ASSMGGEQF
>TRBJ1-1|TRBV7-9|-|-
ASSSSSMNTEAF
>TRBJ2-7|TRBV28|-|-
ASSSEGSRGEQY
>TRBJ1-3|TRBV10-1|-|-
ASSDGSGNTIY
>TRBJ1-2|TRBV6-6|-|-
ASSYEGGIGYGYT
>TRBJ2-2|TRBV7-3|TRBD2|-
ASSPWTSETGELF
>TRBJ2-5|TRBV5-4|-|-
ASSLEGGRGYQETQY
>TRBJ1-1|TRBV6-5|-|few
ASRRGGGGTEAF
>TRBJ2-7|TRBV5-1|TRBD1|few
ASSPGTGGLEQY
>TRBJ2-3|TRBV7-2|-|-
ASSLAAGGEEY
>TRBJ2-3|TRBV2|TRBD2|-
ASSPTSGISTDTQY
>TRBJ2-7|TRBV19|TRBD2|-
ASSMAGPRGSGAYEQY
>TRBJ1-5|TRBV5-6|-|-
ASSRRGSNQPQH
>TRBJ2-1|TRBV5-5|-|few
ASSPPLALGQF
>TRBJ2-5|TRBV28|-|-
ASSLFGVGVQETQY
>TRBJ1-1|TRBV12-5|-|-
ASGLVPGYGANTEAF
>TRBJ2-2|TRBV6-5|TRBD1|-
ASSSSGGPDTGELF
>TRBJ2-1|TRBV7-8|TRBD2|few
ASSLAGSSGQTNEQF
>TRBJ2-7|TRBV5-1|TRBD1|-
ASSRTTGTDPSYEQY
>TRBJ2-3|TRBV11-2|-|once
ASSLAGPGPDTQY
>TRBJ2-1|TRBV2|TRBD1|-
ASRRDREVYEQF
>TRBJ2-7|TRBV29-1|TRBD2|-
SATSGSGLAPYEQY
>TRBJ2-5|TRBV7-8|TRBD2|-
ASSPTGLAGIETQY
>TRBJ2-7|TRBV11-2|-|-
ASSLDPLSRASSYEQY
>TRBJ1-5|TRBV6-1|-|-
ASSELSGGGSQPQH
>-|TRBV25-1|-|-
ASSGTVTYEQY
>TRBJ1-4|TRBV19|-|-
ASNERRGEKLF
>TRBJ1-2|TRBV28|-|-
ASSASTGGAEGYT
>TRBJ2-5|TRBV5-1|-|-
ASSLERGKETQY
>TRBJ1-1|TRBV2|-|few
ASSADRKYTEAF
>TRBJ1-2|TRBV27|-|many
ASSFAGGSYGYT
>TRBJ2-1|TRBV5-1|-|-
ASSFGGVRNEQF
>TRBJ2-7|TRBV4-2|TRBD1|few
ASSQDGPTGSSYEQY
>TRBJ2-5|TRBV28|TRBD1|-
ASSFPGQLKKETQY
>TRBJ2-1|TRBV4-2|-|once
ASSHPHNEQF
>TRBJ1-2|TRBV27|TRBD1|-
ASSAVGTDGYT
>TRBJ2-2|TRBV30|TRBD1|few
AWTRTGETGELF
>TRBJ2-7|TRBV7-2|TRBD2|many
ASSPQRDSYEQY
>TRBJ2-5|TRBV4-1|-|-
ASSPADPSRAGAETQY
>TRBJ1-4|TRBV5-5|TRBD1|-
ASSWGTGGFEGEKLF
>TRBJ2-5|TRBV6-1|-|-
AITDSQETQY